Listed below are T cell receptor beta chains from one sample, sequenced in a study of post-analysis software for immune sequencing data. TCRdb analysed the PCR reads with MiXCR anew, one entry per CDR3 protein. The sample records roughly 730,000 distinct CDR3 sequences, less than 35% being singletons. Sequenced material: blood. The source of these receptors is a girl aged 10 to 17 with multiple sclerosis. Each CDR3 is given without its conserved first and last residue.

V gene: TRBV27
CDR3 protein: ASWDGGFTDTQY

V gene: TRBV9
CDR3 protein: ASSEGLPPGNEQF

V gene: TRBV6-6
CDR3 protein: ASRDSGTEDNEQF

V gene: TRBV4-1
CDR3 protein: ASSQEPGNEQF

V gene: TRBV4-2
CDR3 protein: ASSQRNTLSKNIQY

V gene: TRBV15
CDR3 protein: ATSRKSGIEQF

V gene: TRBV20-1
CDR3 protein: SATNPGHLNYNEQF

V gene: TRBV3-1
CDR3 protein: ASSQDRSGTDTQY

V gene: TRBV5-1
CDR3 protein: ASSPDEAGQGSTQY

V gene: TRBV7-2
CDR3 protein: ASSLARGRAVNEQF

V gene: TRBV6-5
CDR3 protein: ATQLSRGGTDTQY

V gene: TRBV20-1
CDR3 protein: GIYRDYEQY

V gene: TRBV7-2
CDR3 protein: ASSLRGDLNTGELF

V gene: TRBV6-5
CDR3 protein: ASSYRTGTEAF

V gene: TRBV29-1
CDR3 protein: SVLGLAIHEQY

V gene: TRBV28
CDR3 protein: ASKFSSGDNYGYT

V gene: TRBV20-1
CDR3 protein: SARGQLNGYT

V gene: TRBV12-3/TRBV12-4
CDR3 protein: ASSPSGQTDGYT

V gene: TRBV28
CDR3 protein: ASSLAGQGTEKLF

V gene: TRBV27
CDR3 protein: ASSLGLDKTQY

V gene: TRBV6-2/TRBV6-3
CDR3 protein: ASTNLRGMNTEAF

V gene: TRBV20-1
CDR3 protein: SAPRGAGVTDTQY

V gene: TRBV6-6
CDR3 protein: ASSTNRVGTGEPF